This T cell receptor beta chain was sequenced in a study of blood T cell repertoires in COVID-19 (dated by TCRdb to the early 2020s). Turning to the overall study: Collaborator samples came from the United States, Italy and Spain and covered acute and convalescent phases of COVID-19. The material from the prospective study consisted of cDNA or gDNA derived from T cells, B-cell-depleted T cells, or PBMCs. Sample metadata almost always included a de-identified subject ID, COVID-19 status, age in years and sex. Samples came from the ongoing ImmuneRACE study (first 160 participants) plus 1,254 subjects from 6 global collaborators. A freely available public database, intended as a resource for researchers studying the immune response to SARS-CoV-2, is where the repertoires were released. Subjects who had been exposed to COVID-19, were actively infected with it, or had recovered from it provided the deeply sampled blood TCRbeta repertoires that made up the dataset. Where available, HLA class I and class II types were taken from metadata supplied by the sample provider and were not determined by assay-based typing. Study-level results and caveats: Clinical and demographic metadata were provided uncurated, with the amount varying by source and participant.

In the case of this clone: Its cognate antigen has yet to be identified. Within one base of it there is no much larger clone, and no base qualities were kept.

Trimming accounts for 5 bases at V and 3 bases at J, while the number of junction bases matched to no gene is 6. CDR3 length: 14 amino acids, cysteine to phenylalanine. Only the CDR3 DNA is retained, 42 bases long and in frame from the first base. Via the germline V gene (reference sequence), CDR1 is LNHDA and CDR2 SQIVND. Whole blood was collected in K2EDTA tubes by collaborating institutions according to the institutions' own protocols. For TCRbeta analysis, collaborators shipped samples in one of three forms: frozen whole blood, isolated PBMCs, or DNA extracted from either of those sample types. The immunoSEQ Assay, a bias-controlled multiplex PCR, was used to amplify TCRbeta CDR3 regions from genomic DNA. The study's processing was this. The number of nucleated cells in each sample was estimated by amplification of reference gene primers within the assay. To quantify the absolute abundance of each unique TCRbeta CDR3 rearrangement, sequence reads were collapsed and filtered. Productive Simpson clonality was computed per sample as the square root of Simpson's diversity index over productive rearrangements. What TCRdb holds here is the immuneACCESS table cut down to in-frame rearrangements. Part of the clones is not present; checked against another copy, under half of the missing clones reflect an unresolved V gene, and the others are unexplained. The DNA was the basis for D and trimming; V, J and clone size are from that table. This sample comprises roughly 66,000 clones, about 91% of them detected only once. The ten biggest clones cover around 13% of the sample.

The V and J genes are TRBV19 and TRBJ2-5; the junction holds 7 bases that match TRBD1. This TCR was recovered from a human donor with active COVID-19. The donor label of this sample is uncertain. Sequenced sample: peripheral blood. The DNA sequence follows: TGTGCCAGTAGTTCACAGGGGACCAAAGAGACCCAGTACTTC. Its product reads: CASSSQGTKETQYF.